A single sample is the source of the 32 T cell receptor beta chains below, sequenced in a study of blood T cell repertoires in COVID-19. Method: immunoSEQ multiplex PCR; TCRdb's copy keeps in-frame clones and lacks some. There are 150,000 or so clones in the sample; just under 85% occur only once, and roughly 2.9% lies in the top ten. Sequenced: peripheral blood. The receptors were sampled from a middle-aged woman with active or convalescent COVID-19.

This clone was picked up a small number of times. The chain carries TRBV9 and TRBJ2-1; D gene uncertain. The CDR3 has 11 amino acids. Germline V gene sequence: CDR1 SGDLS, CDR2 YYNGEE. V lost 0 bases and J lost 8, with 3 bases in between. CDR3 DNA: TGTGCCAGCAGCGTAGCCGATGAGCAGTTCTTC. This encodes CASSVADEQFF.

V and J are TRBV19 and TRBJ2-1; 8 bases agree with TRBD1. The germline V gene has CDR1 LNHDA and CDR2 SQIVND (reference sequence). The trim removed 5 bases at V and 1 base at J, leaving 4 bases unmatched. This CDR3 is built from 15 residues. CDR3 nucleotides: TGTGCCAGTAGTCCCCGGACAGGGTCCTACAATGAGCAGTTCTTC. It is translated as CASSPRTGSYNEQFF.

The chain links TRBV5-1 to TRBJ1-2; TRBD1 is a possible D gene (6 bases). Looked up from germline, CDR1 is SGHRS and CDR2 is YFSETQ. The CDR3 consists of 15 residues. The V end lost 0 bases, the J end lost 4 bases, and 13 bases lay between the germline ends. The chain's CDR3 is CASSLESGAIYGYTF. The CDR3 coding sequence is TGCGCCAGCAGCTTGGAGTCAGGGGCAATCTATGGCTACACCTTC. Full variable domain (remainder filled in from reference TRBV5-1 and TRBJ1-2): KAGVTQTPRYLIKTRGQQVTLSCSPISGHRSVSWYQQTPGQGLQFLFEYFSETQRNKGNFPGRFSGRQFSNSRSEMNVSTLELGDSALYLCASSLESGAIYGYTFGSGTRLTVV.

This clone turned up a few times. This chain uses TRBV11-3 with TRBJ1-1, with TRBD1 matching 8 bases. This CDR3 comprises 19 residues. CDR1 and CDR2 from the germline V gene are SGHNT and YENEEA. The junction had 14 bases not matched to a gene; V was cut back by 1 base and J by 1 base. CDR3 amino acids: CASSLGYGGLGQENTEAFF. In nucleotides, the CDR3 is TGTGCCAGCAGCTTAGGGTACGGGGGATTGGGACAGGAGAACACTGAAGCTTTCTTT.

To note about this clone: The same CDR3 is also encoded by other DNA sequences in this sample. The chain recombines TRBV13 with TRBJ1-4; D is uncertain. CDR3 length: 16 residues. Germline CDR1 reads PRHDT; CDR2 reads FYEKMQ (reference sequence). Deletions cut 1 base from V and 0 bases from J, with 9 bases between. CDR3 region: CASSLALTTTNEKLFF. Written as DNA, the CDR3 is TGTGCCAGCAGCTTAGCGCTGACTACAACTAATGAAAAACTGTTTTTT. The whole variable domain, filled in from reference TRBV13 and TRBJ1-4, reads AAGVIQSPRHLIKEKRETATLKCYPIPRHDTVYWYQQGPGQDPQFLISFYEKMQSDKGSIPDRFSAQQFSDYHSELNMSSLELGDSALYFCASSLALTTTNEKLFFGSGTQLSVL.

In this sample, this clone turned up once. The chain couples TRBV7-6 to TRBJ2-3; 7 bases agree with TRBD2. This CDR3 is 15 amino acids long. Germline loops: CDR1 SGHVS, CDR2 FNYEAQ. J was trimmed by 4 bases and V by 2 bases; bases with no gene match: 6. This CDR3 is CASSLTTGLADTQYF. In DNA form, the CDR3 reads TGTGCCAGCAGCTTAACGACCGGACTAGCAGATACGCAGTATTTT.

The genes are TRBV29-1 and TRBJ2-1; the match to TRBD1 covers 8 bases. From germline, CDR1 is SQVTM and CDR2 ANQGSEA. The CDR3 has 16 residues. After removal of 7 bases from V and 3 bases from J, the junction contained 14 bases not matched to a gene. CDR3 in amino acids: CSASPALGQGYNEQFF. CDR3 sequence (DNA): TGCAGCGCCTCGCCGGCCCTAGGACAGGGCTACAATGAGCAGTTCTTC.

This chain links TRBV2 with TRBJ1-2; 9 nucleotides align to TRBD1. The germline V gene has CDR1 SNHLY and CDR2 FYNNEI. The CDR3 is made up of 16 amino acids. Germline trimming cut 5 bases from V and 2 bases from J; bases unmatched to any gene: 9. The CDR3: CASSRRQGVSNYGYTF. The CDR3, as DNA: TGTGCCAGCAGTAGGAGACAGGGGGTTAGCAACTATGGCTACACCTTC.

DNA of the CDR3: TGTGCCAGCAGTTACAGTGGCAGGGTGGACACTGAAGCTTTCTTT. Protein product: CASSYSGRVDTEAFF. The gene calls are TRBV6-2 or TRBV6-3 and TRBJ1-1; possibly TRBD1 for D (5 bases). V lost 2 bases and J lost 3, with 13 bases in between. Germline-derived CDR1 and CDR2 are MNHEY and SVGEGT. CDR3 length equals 15 residues.

The count of this clone is one. Other DNA sequences in this specimen translate into the identical CDR3. This chain uses TRBV9 with TRBJ2-7; TRBD2 aligns across 7 bases. The germline V gene encodes CDR1 SGDLS and CDR2 YYNGEE. CDR3 size: 15 residues. The V segment lost 0 bases and the J segment 0 bases; nucleotides outside the gene matches: 3. CDR3 coding DNA: TGTGCCAGCAGCGTAGGCTCTAGCGGCTCCTACGAGCAGTACTTC. Translating it yields CASSVGSSGSYEQYF.

J is TRBJ2-2 and V is TRBV5-4; 10 bases agree with TRBD1. The germline gives CDR1 SGHNT, CDR2 YYREEE (reference sequence). CDR3 length equals 16 residues. The J segment lost 5 bases and the V segment lost 3 bases, leaving 7 bases of the junction unmatched. The CDR3 DNA sequence: TGTGCCAGCAGCTCCAAGACAGGGGGCAAGACCGGGGAGCTGTTTTTT. It codes for CASSSKTGGKTGELFF.

The rearrangement joins TRBV10-2 to TRBJ1-4; 9 positions agree with TRBD1. The length of the CDR3 is 15 residues. Germline-derived CDR1 and CDR2 are WSHSY and SAAADI. The V gene end was trimmed by 0 bases and the J gene end by 10 bases; junction bases not matched to a gene: 6. CDR3 coding DNA: TGCGCCAGCAGTGAGTCGGGGGGGACAGGGAGAAAACTGTTTTTT. Protein sequence: CASSESGGTGRKLFF.

The CDR3 region is CASSQGSWGDRGNQPQHF. CDR3 in DNA: TGCGCCAGCAGCCAAGGGTCGTGGGGGGACAGGGGTAATCAGCCCCAGCATTTT. This chain joins TRBV4-1 and TRBJ1-5; the match to TRBD1 covers 10 bases. CDR1 is MGHRA and CDR2 is YSYEKL in the germline V gene. V lost 1 base to trimming and J lost 4 bases; unmatched junction nucleotides: 10. The CDR3 sequence is 18 residues long.

This clone was detected once. The chain has TRBV27 and TRBJ1-3, with unresolved D. The length of the CDR3 is 14 residues. Trimming stripped 3 bases from V and 2 bases from J, with 8 bases between. Germline CDR1 is MNHEY and CDR2 is SMNVEV (reference sequence). In nucleotides, the CDR3 is TGTGCCAGCAGTTTCGGTCGAACTGGAAACACCATATATTTT. Its protein is CASSFGRTGNTIYF.

The genes are TRBV10-3 and TRBJ2-1, with 9 bases aligning to TRBD1. Per the germline V gene, CDR1 is ENHRY and CDR2 is SYGVKD. This CDR3 is 15 amino acids long. The V segment lost 6 bases and the J segment 3 bases; nucleotides outside the gene matches: 6. The DNA for the CDR3 is TGTGCCATCAGAAAGGGGACAGGGAACTACAATGAGCAGTTCTTC. Protein product: CAIRKGTGNYNEQFF.

V usage is TRBV30 and J usage is TRBJ1-3; D is ambiguous. CDR3 length equals 13 residues. From germline, CDR1 is GTSNPN and CDR2 SVGIG (reference sequence). The germline V and J ends were trimmed by 4 bases and 2 bases, with 9 bases remaining between them. The CDR3 protein is CAWMGLPGNTIYF. CDR3 nucleotides: TGTGCCTGGATGGGCTTACCTGGAAACACCATATATTTT.

The chain joins TRBV21-1 to TRBJ1-1; the D call in the table, TRBD1, was not verified against the DNA. TRBV21-1 is a pseudogene segment. CDR3 length: 14 amino acids. The CDR3 bases are TGTGCCTTTATATGGTGGGGACAGGGACCTTCAGCTTTCTTT. The encoded protein is CAFIWWGQGPSAFF.

The chain combines TRBV9 with TRBJ1-6, with a tentative D call TRBD1 (5 bases). The ends were cut back, 0 bases at V and 6 bases at J, with 10 bases in the middle. The germline CDR1 and CDR2 sequences are SGDLS and YYNGEE. The CDR3 extends over 15 amino acids. The DNA of the CDR3 is TGTGCCAGCAGCGTAGAGTCAGGGCGTAATTCACCCCTCCACTTT. Translation: CASSVESGRNSPLHF.

The chain recombines TRBV29-1 with TRBJ1-2; 10 bases match TRBD1. The germline V gene has CDR1 SQVTM and CDR2 ANQGSEA. This CDR3 is built from 13 residues. The trim removed 6 bases at V and 4 bases at J, leaving 5 bases unmatched. The CDR3 sequence is CSVRQGASYGYTF. CDR3 sequence (DNA): TGCAGCGTCCGACAGGGGGCCTCCTATGGCTACACCTTC.

The chain has TRBV9 and TRBJ2-4; 11 positions match TRBD1. This CDR3 contains 17 residues. Losses at the gene ends were 4 bases for V and 0 bases for J; bases not matched to a gene: 6. Germline CDR1 and CDR2: SGDLS and YYNGEE. The DNA of the CDR3 is TGTGCCAGCAGCCCATCGGGACAGGGGGTAGCCAAAAACATTCAGTACTTC. This encodes CASSPSGQGVAKNIQYF.

This chain uses TRBV4-1 with TRBJ1-6; 10 nucleotides align to TRBD1. V was clipped by 1 base and J by 7 bases; unmatched bases: 4. Germline assignment: CDR1 MGHRA and CDR2 YSYEKL. The CDR3 has 16 residues. The CDR3 reads CASSQGQGARNSPLHF. The CDR3 coding sequence is TGCGCCAGCAGCCAAGGACAGGGGGCGAGGAATTCACCCCTCCACTTT.

V gene TRBV28 combines with J gene TRBJ1-5, with unresolved D. Germline assignment: CDR1 MDHEN and CDR2 SYDVKM. V was trimmed by 8 bases and J by 0 bases, leaving 5 bases between them. CDR3 length: 12 amino acids. The CDR3 nucleotides read TGTGCCAGCCAGGATAGCAATCAGCCCCAGCATTTT. Its protein is CASQDSNQPQHF.

This clone has more than one count but fewer than ten. The chain joins TRBV24-1 to TRBJ1-5; D is possibly TRBD1 (5 bases). Germline lookup yields CDR1 KGHDR and CDR2 SFDVKD. The CDR3 has 14 residues. The V end lost 4 bases, the J end lost 1 base, and 7 bases lay between the germline ends. This CDR3 reads CATSEGQSNQPQHF. CDR3 nucleotide sequence: TGTGCCACCAGTGAGGGGCAGAGCAATCAGCCCCAGCATTTT.

CDR3 coding DNA: TGTGCCAGCTCACCCTCAGAGGGCTTGAACACCGGGGAGCTGTTTTTT. Translating it yields CASSPSEGLNTGELFF. This chain joins TRBV18 and TRBJ2-2, with D possibly matching TRBD2 (5 bases). The CDR3 is 16 amino acids. In germline, CDR1 is KGHSH, CDR2 LQKENI. V lost 3 bases, J lost 1 base, and 12 bases lay in between.

The genes are TRBV9 and TRBJ1-2; D is ambiguous. The CDR3 has 14 residues. Germline values: CDR1 SGDLS, CDR2 YYNGEE. Deletions cut 4 bases from V and 7 bases from J, with 17 bases between. CDR3 bases: TGTGCCAGCAGCTCAAAGGCGGGGATGGCTGGCTACACCTTC. This codes for CASSSKAGMAGYTF.

This clone was seen a handful of times. This chain links TRBV27 with TRBJ1-5, with D possibly being TRBD1 (5 bases). The CDR3 spans 16 residues. Germline CDR1 MNHEY, CDR2 SMNVEV (reference sequence). Trimming took 2 bases from V and 1 from J, leaving 12 bases between them. The CDR3 protein is CASSLVKGRSNQPQHF. CDR3 bases: TGTGCCAGCAGTTTAGTAAAGGGGCGAAGCAATCAGCCCCAGCATTTT.

J is TRBJ1-2 and V is TRBV7-8; D is uncertain. The germline CDR1 and CDR2 sequences are SGHVS and FQNEAQ. Trimming removed 8 bases from V and 11 bases from J, with 21 bases in between. This CDR3 is built from 13 residues. In DNA, the CDR3 is TGTGCCAGCTCCCACCCCCCCCCTTCCACTTACACCTTC. Its protein product is CASSHPPPSTYTF.

CDR3 bases: TGTGCCAGCAGAATGACAGGGGGCTTGGCTGGGGCCAACGTCCTGACTTTC. This encodes CASRMTGGLAGANVLTF. The chain joins TRBV27 to TRBJ2-6; 10 nucleotides line up with TRBD1. Germline CDR1 and CDR2: MNHEY and SMNVEV (reference sequence). V lost 6 bases to trimming and J lost 2 bases; unmatched junction nucleotides: 7. This CDR3 region has 17 residues.

This chain joins TRBV7-9 and TRBJ1-1; no clear D gene. The germline V gene encodes CDR1 SEHNR and CDR2 FQNEAQ (reference sequence). The CDR3 is 13 residues long. Trimming shortened V by 3 bases and J by 8 bases, and 13 bases separated the two germline ends. The CDR3 region has the DNA TGTGCCAGCAGCTTCTCGGGAGGGAGGGAAGCTTTCTTT. Its translation is CASSFSGGREAFF.

The CDR3 protein is CASSPPSGTVEAFF. CDR3 sequence (DNA): TGTGCCAGCTCACCGCCTAGTGGAACGGTTGAAGCTTTCTTT. The gene calls are TRBV18 and TRBJ1-1; no definite D call. Germline V gene sequence: CDR1 KGHSH, CDR2 LQKENI. This CDR3 has 14 residues. With 3 bases removed from V and 7 bases from J, the gap between germline ends came to 15 bases. Supplemented by reference TRBV18 and TRBJ1-1, the full variable domain reads NAGVMQNPRHLVRRRGQEARLRCSPMKGHSHVYWYRQLPEEGLKFMVYLQKENIIDESGMPKERFSAEFPKEGPSILRIQQVVRGDSAAYFCASSPPSGTVEAFFGQGTRLTVV.

The chain is built from TRBV5-1 and TRBJ1-1, with unresolved D. The CDR3 consists of 13 residues. V lost 0 bases and J 2 bases, leaving 5 bases between the germline ends. CDR1 SGHRS and CDR2 YFSETQ come from the germline V gene. The CDR3: CASSLVSNTEAFF. The CDR3 DNA reads as TGCGCCAGCAGCTTGGTAAGCAACACTGAAGCTTTCTTT. Full variable domain (outside the CDR3, taken from reference TRBV5-1 and TRBJ1-1): KAGVTQTPRYLIKTRGQQVTLSCSPISGHRSVSWYQQTPGQGLQFLFEYFSETQRNKGNFPGRFSGRQFSNSRSEMNVSTLELGDSALYLCASSLVSNTEAFFGQGTRLTVV.

The rearrangement links TRBV10-1 to TRBJ1-1; D gene ambiguous. Germline V CDR1 and CDR2: WNHNN, SYGVQD (reference sequence). Trimming left V 5 bases short and J 5 bases short, with 12 bases between. The CDR3 extends over 13 amino acids. CDR3: CASSPRGLTEAFF. CDR3 bases: TGCGCCAGCAGTCCCCGCGGACTGACTGAAGCTTTCTTT.